The 7 T cell receptor beta chains listed next were all sequenced from one sample in a study of cytotoxic CD8 clonotypes in ibrutinib-treated CLL. Clones were sequenced by immunoSEQ multiplex PCR, and TCRdb holds only the in-frame ones, with some missing. The sample consists of about 140,000 clones, 70% to 90% of them appearing once. The specimen comprised PBMCs, sampled after 36 months of ibrutinib treatment. The receptor source for this set is a human donor with chronic lymphocytic leukemia.

The chain is built from TRBV9 and TRBJ1-5; perhaps TRBD1 as D (6 bases). Trimming left V 4 bases short and J 10 bases short, with 15 bases between. The CDR3 has 13 residues. The germline V gene has CDR1 SGDLS and CDR2 YYNGEE. As DNA, the CDR3 is TGTGCCAGCAGCCCGCAGGGGTTCGGACCCCAGCATTTT. The encoded protein is CASSPQGFGPQHF.

V and J are TRBV10-1 and TRBJ2-7; 8 bases line up with TRBD2. CDR3 length: 15 residues. Germline V gene sequence: CDR1 WNHNN, CDR2 SYGVQD (reference sequence). The J segment lost 1 base and the V segment lost 8 bases, leaving 10 bases of the junction unmatched. CDR3: CASSDPGTRSYEQYF. The DNA for the CDR3 is TGCGCCAGCTCCGATCCCGGGACTAGGTCCTACGAGCAGTACTTC.

This sequence joins TRBV27 and TRBJ2-7; 8 bases fit TRBD2. This CDR3 region has 13 residues. J was trimmed by 8 bases and V by 5 bases; bases with no gene match: 8. Germline values: CDR1 MNHEY, CDR2 SMNVEV (reference sequence). CDR3 DNA sequence: TGTGCCAGCAGTCCCCAGGGACTAGGGAAGCAGTACTTC. Translating gives CASSPQGLGKQYF.

This clone was seen a single time. The V call is TRBV6-1, the J call TRBJ1-5, with D hard to call. Germline loops: CDR1 MNHNS, CDR2 SASEGT. Deletions cut 1 base from V and 0 bases from J, with 1 base between. The CDR3 spans 13 residues. CDR3 loop: CASSEGSNQPQHF. CDR3 nucleotides: TGTGCCAGCAGTGAAGGTAGCAATCAGCCCCAGCATTTT.

The chain has TRBV7-9 and TRBJ2-7; TRBD1 aligns across 8 bases. Germline assignment: CDR1 SEHNR and CDR2 FQNEAQ (reference sequence). This CDR3 region has 16 residues. V dropped 4 bases and J dropped 1; count of bases not matched to a gene: 9. The CDR3 protein is CASSSGTGHQSYEQYF. The CDR3 nucleotides read TGTGCCAGCAGCTCCGGGACAGGACACCAATCCTACGAGCAGTACTTC.

The chain employs TRBV5-6 and TRBJ1-1, with 7 bases that match TRBD1. The CDR3 is 16 amino acids. V dropped 3 bases and J dropped 2; count of bases not matched to a gene: 10. Germline V gene sequence: CDR1 SGHDT, CDR2 YYEEEE. Written as DNA, the CDR3 is TGTGCCAGCAGCTGGCGACCCAGACAGGGTAACACTGAAGCTTTCTTT. Protein sequence: CASSWRPRQGNTEAFF.

A word on this clone: Other DNA sequences in this sample translate to the same CDR3. This sequence joins TRBV5-1 and TRBJ2-1; D is undetermined. Germline lookup yields CDR1 SGHRS and CDR2 YFSETQ. Deletions cut 0 bases from V and 3 bases from J, with 4 bases between. The CDR3 consists of 13 residues. DNA for the CDR3: TGCGCCAGCAGCTTGGGCAGCTACAATGAGCAGTTCTTC. Translated: CASSLGSYNEQFF.